The next 26 T cell receptor beta chains were all read from a single sample in a study of breast tumors, draining lymph nodes, adjacent tissues. The lymph nodes were axillary draining lymph nodes from breast cancer patients. TCRdb fed the multiplex PCR reads into MiXCR, producing one record per CDR3 protein. Here the sample spans 290,000 or so distinct CDR3 sequences, 30% to 35% being singletons. Source material: axillary lymph node tissue. Receptors originate from a female donor with breast cancer. Some clones in this sample may be carry-over from other donors' samples.

This clonotype was detected ten times or more. A read error is possible here, since a much larger clone lies one base away. The chain is built from TRBV20-1 and TRBJ2-7, with D possibly matching TRBD2 (5 bases). Germline values: CDR1 DFQATT, CDR2 SNEGSKA (reference sequence). CDR3 size: 11 residues. The CDR3 reads CSAWRIDEQSF. In nucleotides, the CDR3 is TGCAGTGCCTGGAGGATAGACGAGCAGTCCTTC.

This clonotype was detected ten times or more. V gene TRBV15 combines with J gene TRBJ2-1, with 8 bases that match TRBD1. V shed 5 bases and J 4 bases; nucleotides not matched to a gene: 13. Germline V gene lookup returns CDR1 LNHNV and CDR2 YYDKDF (reference sequence). This CDR3 contains 17 residues. The CDR3 DNA reads as TGTGCCACCAGCCAACCCGGACAGGGAATTCGGTACAATGAGCAGTTCTTC. Residues: CATSQPGQGIRYNEQFF.

Regarding this clonotype: Because the CDR3 is missing its conserved closing phenylalanine or tryptophan, this is likely a read error. The CDR3 region has the DNA TGCAGCGTTGTATCGGGGGGGAATGGCTACACCCCC. Protein sequence: CSVVSGGNGYTP. The chain couples TRBV29-1 to TRBJ1-2, with D perhaps TRBD1 (5 bases). In germline, CDR1 is SQVTM, CDR2 ANQGSEA. The CDR3 has 12 amino acids. Trimming stripped 4 bases from V and 6 bases from J, with 12 bases between.

This clonotype was detected many times. This chain uses TRBV2 with TRBJ2-6, with TRBD1 matching 8 bases. Trimming took 8 bases from V and 2 from J; bases not matched to a gene: 5. Germline CDR1 SNHLY, CDR2 FYNNEI. The CDR3 is 15 residues long. The CDR3 DNA follows: TGTGCCAGCCGTCAGGGGGCAACTGGGGCCAACGTCCTGACTTTC. It codes for CASRQGATGANVLTF.

This clonotype came up many times. V is TRBV2 and J is TRBJ2-3; no clear D. Deletions cut 5 bases from V and 0 bases from J, with 9 bases between. There are 14 residues in the CDR3. The germline gives CDR1 SNHLY, CDR2 FYNNEI. CDR3 protein: CASSPNLSTDTQYF. Written as DNA, the CDR3 is TGTGCCAGCAGTCCGAATCTGAGCACAGATACGCAGTATTTT.

This clonotype ranks as large. The chain uses TRBV9 and TRBJ1-4, with 9 bases identical to TRBD1. CDR1 is SGDLS and CDR2 is YYNGEE in the germline V gene. CDR3 length: 14 residues. J was trimmed by 8 bases and V by 5 bases; bases with no gene match: 7. CDR3 bases: TGTGCCAGCAGTGTTGGGACAGGGCTCGAAAAACTGTTTTTT. It specifies CASSVGTGLEKLFF.

This clonotype was seen many times. The chain uses TRBV6-5 and TRBJ2-3; D is ambiguous. CDR1 is MNHEY and CDR2 is SVGAGI in the germline V gene. This CDR3 comprises 15 residues. V dropped 6 bases and J dropped 1 base, with 14 bases sitting between them. CDR3 in DNA: TGTGCCAGCAGAGGACGCTCGGTGGGCACAGATACGCAGTATTTT. Its translation is CASRGRSVGTDTQYF.

V is TRBV4-3 and J is TRBJ2-1, with 8 bases fitting TRBD2. The CDR3 loop spans 15 amino acids. The junction had 1 base not matched to a gene; V was cut back by 1 base and J by 2 bases. Germline loops: CDR1 LGHNA, CDR2 YSLEER. The CDR3: CASSQVAGTYNEQFF. In nucleotides, the CDR3 is TGCGCCAGCAGCCAAGTAGCGGGGACCTACAATGAGCAGTTCTTC.

There are a few counts of this clonotype. A much larger clone differs from this one at a single base, so this may be a read error. The gene calls are TRBV14 and TRBJ2-7, with no clear D. Germline lookup yields CDR1 SGHDN and CDR2 FVKESK. This CDR3 region has 14 residues. In nucleotides, the CDR3 is TGTGCCAGCAGCCAAGACAGGAGTTCATCGAAGCAGTCCTTC. The encoded protein is CASSQDRSSSKQSF.

This clonotype was seen ten or more times. The rearrangement links TRBV9 to TRBJ1-4, with D tentatively TRBD1 (6 bases). The germline V gene has CDR1 SGDLS and CDR2 YYNGEE. V dropped 2 bases and J dropped 7 bases, with 9 bases sitting between them. The CDR3 consists of 13 residues. CDR3 in DNA: TGTGCCAGCAGCGTCACAGGGAGTGAAAAACTGTTTTTT. This translates into CASSVTGSEKLFF.

The J gene is TRBJ2-3, the V gene TRBV6-2 or TRBV6-3; TRBD2 aligns across 8 bases. V gave up 7 bases and J gave up 4 bases; unmatched junction bases: 10. The germline V gene has CDR1 MNHEY and CDR2 SVGEGT. This CDR3 is built from 15 residues. The CDR3 loop is CASTRSGVNSDTQYF. In DNA, the CDR3 is TGTGCCAGCACCCGTAGCGGGGTTAATTCAGATACGCAGTATTTT.

The rearrangement links TRBV6-2 or TRBV6-3 to TRBJ2-6; tentative D call: TRBD1 (6 bases). Per the germline V gene, CDR1 is MNHEY and CDR2 is SVGEGT. The CDR3 sequence is 15 residues long. Trimming cost V 8 bases and J 1 base, with 12 bases left between them. CDR3 sequence (DNA): TGTGCCAGCGCCCGAGGGGGTTCTGGGGCCAACGTCCTGACTTTC. Amino acids: CASARGGSGANVLTF.

The genes are TRBV28 and TRBJ2-4; 8 bases are a match to TRBD1. The germline CDR1 and CDR2 sequences are MDHEN and SYDVKM. This CDR3 contains 15 residues. V was pared by 5 bases and J by 6 bases, with 9 bases of the junction left unmatched. The DNA of the CDR3 is TGTGCCAGCAGTCTCATCCAGGGGGCAAGAAACATTCAGTACTTC. Amino acids: CASSLIQGARNIQYF.

A remark on this clonotype: A much larger clonotype is one base distant, so this may be a read error. The chain combines TRBV12-5 with TRBJ2-3; D is possibly TRBD2 (6 bases). CDR1 is LGHNT, CDR2 FRNRAP, per germline. The CDR3 contains 14 residues. V gave up 3 bases and J gave up 2 bases, with 9 bases separating them. The CDR3 reads CASGFGGSTDTQYF. Here the CDR3 DNA reads TGTGCTAGTGGTTTCGGAGGGTCCACAGATACGCAGTATTTT.

This chain links TRBV18 with TRBJ2-7; D is unresolved. This CDR3 contains 16 residues. Trimming shortened V by 1 base and J by 0 bases, and 13 bases separated the two germline ends. Germline CDR1 is KGHSH and CDR2 is LQKENI. The CDR3 here is CASSPLAQSLSYEQYF. The CDR3 nucleotides are TGTGCCAGCTCACCACTGGCCCAGTCACTCTCCTACGAGCAGTACTTC.

This clonotype was seen at least ten times. This chain links TRBV5-4 with TRBJ1-2; 10 bases are a match to TRBD1. The CDR3 loop spans 15 amino acids. Looked up from germline, CDR1 is SGHNT and CDR2 is YYREEE (reference sequence). V gave up 1 base and J gave up 7 bases; unmatched junction bases: 7. CDR3 in DNA: TGTGCCAGCAGCTTGAAGGCCGGGACAGGGGTTGGCTACACCTTC. Translation: CASSLKAGTGVGYTF.

This clonotype was recorded a few times. A clone one base away is much larger, so this may be a read error. The rearrangement links TRBV5-8 to TRBJ2-5; TRBD2 matches at 7 bases. Germline lookup yields CDR1 SGHTS and CDR2 YDEGEE. Trimming removed 0 bases from V and 4 bases from J; junction bases left unmatched: 6. The CDR3 is made up of 15 amino acids. This CDR3 is CASSLEVAGRETQYF. The CDR3 coding sequence is TGTGCCAGCAGCTTGGAAGTAGCGGGTAGAGAGACCCAGTACTTC.

V is TRBV28 and J is TRBJ1-5; D perhaps matches TRBD1 (5 bases). The germline V gene encodes CDR1 MDHEN and CDR2 SYDVKM. This CDR3 has 16 amino acids. V was clipped by 0 bases and J by 2 bases, with 11 bases between them. The CDR3 region is CASSLWFATGNQPQHF. CDR3 bases: TGTGCCAGCAGTTTATGGTTTGCGACAGGCAATCAGCCCCAGCATTTT.

Remarks on this clonotype: A read error may explain this, as a much larger clone is one base away. This chain connects TRBV5-6 to TRBJ2-3; D remains unclear. Germline lookup yields CDR1 SGHDT and CDR2 YYEEEE. The CDR3 totals 13 residues. CDR3 protein: CAISLGVSDTQYF. For the CDR3, the DNA is TGTGCCATCAGCTTAGGAGTATCTGATACGCAGTATTTT.

The chain couples TRBV5-4 to TRBJ2-3; D might be TRBD2 (6 bases). The CDR3 is 16 amino acids. In germline, CDR1 is SGHNT, CDR2 YYREEE (reference sequence). Trimming left V 1 base short and J 3 bases short, with 15 bases between. CDR3 DNA sequence: TGTGCCAGCAGCTTGAAGCTCGGGAGTCTGACAGATACGCAGTATTTT. This translates into CASSLKLGSLTDTQYF.

This clonotype occurred many times. The V gene is TRBV7-2, the J gene TRBJ2-3, with 8 bases matching TRBD2. V lost 7 bases to trimming and J lost 4 bases; unmatched junction nucleotides: 10. CDR3 length: 15 amino acids. Per germline, CDR1 SGHTA and CDR2 FQGNSA. The CDR3 sequence is CASTRDSGRADTQYF. In DNA, the CDR3 is TGTGCCAGCACCAGGGACTCCGGGAGGGCAGATACGCAGTATTTT. Combining the CDR3 with reference TRBV7-2 and TRBJ2-3 gives the whole variable domain GAGVSQSPSNKVTEKGKDVELRCDPISGHTALYWYRQSLGQGLEFLIYFQGNSAPDKSGLPSDRFSAERTGGSVSTLTIQRTQQEDSAVYLCASTRDSGRADTQYFGPGTRLTVL.

About this clonotype: A single base separates this from a much larger clone, so it may be a read error. J is TRBJ2-1 and V is TRBV7-2; a weak D match, TRBD2 (6 bases). The CDR3 covers 17 residues. Germline CDR1 and CDR2: SGHTA and FQGNSA. With 5 bases removed from V and 0 bases from J, the gap between germline ends came to 17 bases. The CDR3 reads CASSVSGGNSSYNEQFF. Here the CDR3 DNA reads TGTGCCAGCAGCGTCTCAGGCGGGAATAGCTCCTACAATGAGCAGTTCTTC.

This clonotype was found many times. This chain connects TRBV9 to TRBJ1-2, with D unclear. The CDR3 totals 11 residues. Germline loops: CDR1 SGDLS, CDR2 YYNGEE. Trimming took 6 bases from V and 2 from J, leaving 5 bases between them. CDR3 protein: CASTTNYGYTF. Written as DNA, the CDR3 is TGTGCCAGCACCACGAACTATGGCTACACCTTC.

This clonotype was seen many times. This rearrangement joins TRBV29-1 to TRBJ1-2; the match to TRBD1 covers 9 bases. The CDR3 spans 14 residues. CDR1 is SQVTM and CDR2 is ANQGSEA in the germline V gene. Losses at the gene ends were 6 bases for V and 3 bases for J; bases not matched to a gene: 8. CDR3: CSVAGTGFDYGYTF. For the CDR3, the DNA is TGCAGCGTAGCCGGGACAGGGTTTGACTATGGCTACACCTTC. Full variable domain (missing parts from reference TRBV29-1 and TRBJ1-2): SAVISQKPSRDICQRGTSLTIQCQVDSQVTMMFWYRQQPGQSLTLIATANQGSEATYESGFVIDKFPISRPNLTFSTLTVSNMSPEDSSIYLCSVAGTGFDYGYTFGSGTRLTVV.

The gene calls are TRBV28 and TRBJ1-2; no definite D call. Germline V gene sequence: CDR1 MDHEN, CDR2 SYDVKM. This CDR3 spans 13 amino acids. The ends were cut back, 2 bases at V and 10 bases at J, with 14 bases in the middle. The DNA of the CDR3 is TGTGCCAGCAGTTTAGAAGCCCTCAGTGACTACACCTTC. Amino acid sequence: CASSLEALSDYTF.

Concerning this clonotype itself: A much larger clone lies one base from this, so it may be a read error. Likely a read error: the CDR3 ends without its conserved phenylalanine or tryptophan. The chain uses TRBV4-1 and TRBJ2-3; TRBD1 might be the D (5 bases). Between the trimmed V and J ends, which lost 0 bases and 4 bases, there was a span of 14 bases. The CDR3 spans 16 residues. Germline V gives CDR1 MGHRA, CDR2 YSYEKL. This CDR3 is CASSQEPQGRADTQYS. The CDR3 DNA reads as TGCGCCAGCAGCCAAGAGCCGCAGGGAAGGGCAGATACGCAGTATTCT.